These 20 T cell receptor beta chains came from one sample sequenced in a study of T cell changes during pregnancy in multiple sclerosis. The method was immunoSEQ multiplex PCR; TCRdb's version includes in-frame clones alone and lacks a portion of them. Here the sample spans 50,000 or so clones, about nine tenths being singletons. The starting material was CD4+ T cells from peripheral blood mononuclear cells, obtained after pregnancy. The receptors shown here come from a female donor with multiple sclerosis, enrolled in a pregnancy study.

This chain joins TRBV6-6 and TRBJ1-4; weak D call: TRBD1 (5 bases). Per germline, CDR1 MNHNY and CDR2 SVGAGI (reference sequence). The CDR3 has 15 residues. The V end lost 0 bases, the J end lost 7 bases, and 12 bases lay between the germline ends. In DNA form, the CDR3 reads TGTGCCAGCAGTTACTCGAACCAGGGAGGTGAAAAACTGTTTTTT. It specifies CASSYSNQGGEKLFF.

This chain joins TRBV7-9 and TRBJ2-1; TRBD2 matches 12 bases. The CDR3 has 15 amino acids. Germline assignment: CDR1 SEHNR and CDR2 FQNEAQ (reference sequence). The V segment lost 3 bases and the J segment 6 bases; nucleotides outside the gene matches: 3. CDR3 loop: CASSLGLAGINEQFF. In DNA form, the CDR3 reads TGTGCCAGCAGCTTGGGACTAGCGGGTATCAATGAGCAGTTCTTC.

The rearrangement uses TRBV13 and TRBJ2-1, with 7 nucleotides matching TRBD2. The CDR3 extends over 16 amino acids. Trimming took 0 bases from V and 3 from J; bases not matched to a gene: 5. Germline V gene data show CDR1 as PRHDT and CDR2 as FYEKMQ (reference sequence). The CDR3 DNA follows: TGTGCCAGCAGCTTAGGTGGGAGGGCCTACTACAATGAGCAGTTCTTC. Protein product: CASSLGGRAYYNEQFF.

The CDR3 reads CASSHARGWETQYF. In DNA, the CDR3 is TGTGCCAGCAGCCATGCTCGGGGGTGGGAGACCCAGTACTTC. The genes are TRBV11-2 and TRBJ2-5, with D perhaps TRBD2 (6 bases). V lost 5 bases to trimming and J lost 5 bases, with 15 bases between them. The CDR3 covers 14 residues. Germline loops: CDR1 SGHAT, CDR2 FQNNGV.

The chain joins TRBV6-1 to TRBJ1-1; 9 bases fit TRBD1. Germline loops: CDR1 MNHNS, CDR2 SASEGT. V trimming: 6 bases; J trimming: 1 base; junction bases outside the gene matches: 0. The CDR3 sequence is 13 residues long. CDR3 protein: CASRTGGNTEAFF. As DNA, the CDR3 is TGTGCCAGCAGGACAGGGGGGAACACTGAAGCTTTCTTT.

This chain links TRBV5-1 with TRBJ2-7, with TRBD1 matching 9 bases. V trimming: 4 bases; J trimming: 8 bases; junction bases outside the gene matches: 10. Germline V gives CDR1 SGHRS, CDR2 YFSETQ. The CDR3 covers 14 residues. CDR3 sequence reads: CASSDGTGFKKQYF. CDR3 sequence (DNA): TGCGCCAGCAGCGACGGGACAGGGTTTAAGAAGCAGTACTTC.

This clone was seen a handful of times. This rearrangement joins TRBV6-5 to TRBJ1-3, with D perhaps TRBD1 (6 bases). The CDR3 is 15 residues long. V was pared by 6 bases and J by 4 bases, with 16 bases between. CDR1 MNHEY and CDR2 SVGAGI come from the germline V gene. CDR3 region: CASRAITGMGNTIYF. The CDR3 nucleotides read TGTGCCAGCAGGGCCATTACAGGGATGGGAAACACCATATATTTT.

This clone was detected once. For the CDR3, the DNA is TGTGCCAGCAGCTTAAATGGACAGCATGGAAACACCATATATTTT. Translating gives CASSLNGQHGNTIYF. The chain recombines TRBV7-2 with TRBJ1-3; possibly TRBD1 for D (6 bases). Trimming took off 2 bases at V and 3 bases at J, with 11 bases between the two ends. The CDR3 extends over 15 amino acids. Germline assignment: CDR1 SGHTA and CDR2 FQGNSA.

This clone was picked up a small number of times. This rearrangement joins TRBV6-1 to TRBJ1-1; a weak D match, TRBD1 (6 bases). Trimming cost V 5 bases and J 3 bases, with 16 bases left between them. Germline values: CDR1 MNHNS, CDR2 SASEGT. The length of the CDR3 is 15 residues. CDR3 sequence (DNA): TGTGCCAGCAGTCCTACAGGGAGAGGGGACACTGAAGCTTTCTTT. Protein product: CASSPTGRGDTEAFF.

The chain has TRBV2 and TRBJ1-2; 7 bases agree with TRBD1. Germline CDR1 reads SNHLY; CDR2 reads FYNNEI. CDR3 size: 13 residues. The trim removed 5 bases at V and 2 bases at J, leaving 2 bases unmatched. The chain's CDR3 is CASSQTGNYGYTF. In nucleotides, the CDR3 is TGTGCCAGCAGTCAGACAGGGAACTATGGCTACACCTTC.

This clone was recorded only once. DNA of the CDR3: TGTGCCAGCAGCCCGACAGGGGGTCACACCGGGGAGCTGTTTTTT. Its translation: CASSPTGGHTGELFF. The chain joins TRBV7-2 to TRBJ2-2, with TRBD1 matching over 9 bases. CDR3 length: 15 amino acids. The germline CDR1 and CDR2 sequences are SGHTA and FQGNSA. V trimming: 5 bases; J trimming: 3 bases; junction bases outside the gene matches: 4.

This chain joins TRBV21-1 and TRBJ2-7; TRBD1, the table's D call, was not compared with the DNA. TRBV21-1 is a recognized pseudogene. The CDR3 has 16 residues. DNA of the CDR3: TGTGCCAGCAGCAAAGACTCAGGACAGGGGGTCTACGAGCAGTACTTC. It translates to CASSKDSGQGVYEQYF.

This sequence joins TRBV6-5 and TRBJ2-2, with D possibly TRBD2 on 6 matching bases. The CDR3 has 14 amino acids. Trimming shortened V by 6 bases and J by 4 bases, and 12 bases separated the two germline ends. Germline V CDR1 and CDR2: MNHEY, SVGAGI. The CDR3 bases are TGTGCCAGCAGCCAATTGGGGGGCACCGGGGAGCTGTTTTTT. Amino acid sequence: CASSQLGGTGELFF.

This chain joins TRBV10-2 and TRBJ2-1; 10 bases agree with TRBD2. CDR3 length: 14 residues. V lost 8 bases to trimming and J lost 7 bases; unmatched junction nucleotides: 8. Germline assignment: CDR1 WSHSY and CDR2 SAAADI. This chain's CDR3 is CASQLAGVENEQFF. CDR3 nucleotides: TGCGCCAGCCAGCTAGCGGGAGTTGAGAATGAGCAGTTCTTC.

CDR3 in DNA: TGTGCCAGCAGCGTAGGTTCTAGCGGGAGTTATGTCTATGAGCAGTTCTTC. It codes for CASSVGSSGSYVYEQFF. The rearrangement joins TRBV9 to TRBJ2-1, with 10 bases identical to TRBD2. CDR1 and CDR2 (germline): SGDLS, YYNGEE. The junction had 11 bases not matched to a gene; V was cut back by 0 bases and J by 8 bases. CDR3 length: 17 amino acids.

The V gene is TRBV7-3, the J gene TRBJ2-1; TRBD2 matches 7 bases. CDR1 is SGHTA and CDR2 is FQGTGA in the germline V gene. V lost 1 base and J lost 4; bases outside the gene matches: 4. The CDR3 extends over 15 amino acids. CDR3 nucleotides: TGTGCCAGCAGCTTAAGTGGGAGGGGTTACAATGAGCAGTTCTTC. Protein sequence: CASSLSGRGYNEQFF.

This rearrangement joins TRBV6-5 to TRBJ2-7, with 10 bases matching TRBD1. The CDR3 length is 16 residues. Germline CDR1 reads MNHEY; CDR2 reads SVGAGI. With V trimmed by 0 bases and J by 7 bases, 9 bases remained unmatched. CDR3 bases: TGTGCCAGCAGTTACTCAGTGACAGGGGGCCGTTGGGAGCAGTACTTC. This codes for CASSYSVTGGRWEQYF.

The chain couples TRBV5-1 to TRBJ2-2; D possibly corresponds to TRBD2 (6 bases). The CDR3 spans 15 residues. The germline V and J ends were trimmed by 0 bases and 6 bases, with 12 bases remaining between them. Germline-derived CDR1 and CDR2 are SGHRS and YFSETQ. The CDR3 protein is CASSLGLEIAGELFF. The DNA of the CDR3 is TGCGCCAGCAGCTTGGGACTAGAAATCGCCGGGGAGCTGTTTTTT. Together with reference TRBV5-1 and TRBJ2-2, the CDR3 gives the full variable domain: KAGVTQTPRYLIKTRGQQVTLSCSPISGHRSVSWYQQTPGQGLQFLFEYFSETQRNKGNFPGRFSGRQFSNSRSEMNVSTLELGDSALYLCASSLGLEIAGELFFGEGSRLTVL.

The rearrangement joins TRBV5-1 to TRBJ2-5, with D uncertain. The CDR3 loop spans 13 amino acids. CDR1 and CDR2 (germline): SGHRS, YFSETQ. The V gene lost 4 bases and the J gene lost 1 base, with 8 bases spanning the gap. The CDR3 reads CASSPNTQETQYF. CDR3 DNA: TGCGCCAGCAGCCCAAACACCCAAGAGACCCAGTACTTC.

This chain links TRBV10-3 with TRBJ2-7, with a weak D call TRBD1 (5 bases). The CDR3 runs 13 residues. Germline V gives CDR1 ENHRY, CDR2 SYGVKD. Trimming cost V 3 bases and J 2 bases, with 8 bases left between them. CDR3 protein: CAISDGAPYEQYF. For the CDR3, the DNA is TGTGCCATCAGTGATGGGGCCCCCTACGAGCAGTACTTC.